These 7 T cell receptor beta chains share one sample of origin, sequenced in a study of control samples from healthy donors and cancer patients. Measured with immunoSEQ multiplex PCR; TCRdb has only the in-frame clones, and not every one. Of about 92,000 clones listed, 82% are singletons. The sample consisted of blood. The receptors shown here come from a woman aged 55-69 years in good health.

The table lists this clone with a few counts. The J gene is TRBJ1-5, the V gene TRBV19, with D maybe TRBD1 (5 bases). Germline values: CDR1 LNHDA, CDR2 SQIVND (reference sequence). The CDR3 covers 14 residues. V shed 1 base and J shed 9 bases, with 13 bases lying between them. DNA of the CDR3: TGTGCCAGTAGTATAGGACAGAACCAAGGGCCCCAGCATTTT. The encoded protein is CASSIGQNQGPQHF.

J is TRBJ1-6 and V is TRBV5-1; 8 bases are a match to TRBD1. Unmatched junction bases numbered 7, after V lost 6 bases and J lost 8 bases. From germline, CDR1 is SGHRS and CDR2 YFSETQ. The CDR3 contains 14 residues. The CDR3 spells CASKADRDYSPLHF. Written as DNA, the CDR3 is TGCGCCAGCAAGGCGGACAGGGATTATTCACCCCTCCACTTT.

The rearrangement joins TRBV27 to TRBJ1-6; D not certain. CDR3 length equals 13 residues. Trimming took 5 bases from V and 6 from J, leaving 8 bases between them. Germline CDR1 is MNHEY and CDR2 is SMNVEV (reference sequence). DNA of the CDR3: TGTGCCAGCAGTCCCTACGGTAATTCACCCCTCCACTTT. Amino acid sequence: CASSPYGNSPLHF.

This rearrangement joins TRBV5-5 to TRBJ2-3; D may be TRBD1 (6 bases). V shed 6 bases and J shed 1 base, with 18 bases lying between them. The V gene's germline CDR1 is SGHKS and CDR2 YYEKEE (reference sequence). The CDR3 consists of 16 residues. The CDR3 reads CASNFWDTPRTDTQYF. Here the CDR3 DNA reads TGTGCCAGCAACTTCTGGGACACCCCACGCACAGATACGCAGTATTTT.

The J gene is TRBJ1-3, the V gene TRBV14; no clear D gene. Trimming removed 3 bases from V and 4 bases from J, with 13 bases in between. CDR3 length equals 15 residues. From germline, CDR1 is SGHDN and CDR2 FVKESK. This CDR3 is CASSHSRTIGNTIYF. For the CDR3, the DNA is TGTGCCAGCAGCCATTCGAGAACAATAGGAAACACCATATATTTT.

The rearrangement uses TRBV18 and TRBJ2-7; TRBD2 matches 10 bases. Per germline, CDR1 KGHSH and CDR2 LQKENI. This CDR3 has 18 amino acids. V dropped 1 base and J dropped 6; count of bases not matched to a gene: 15. CDR3 residues: CASSPLGASLAGAREQYF. In nucleotides, the CDR3 is TGTGCCAGCTCACCACTAGGAGCGAGCCTAGCGGGAGCGCGCGAGCAGTACTTC.

The chain links TRBV9 to TRBJ2-3; D not resolved. This CDR3 has 14 amino acids. The V gene lost 1 base and the J gene lost 5 bases, with 11 bases spanning the gap. Germline V gene sequence: CDR1 SGDLS, CDR2 YYNGEE. The CDR3 region is CASSVYARGDTQYF. CDR3 coding DNA: TGTGCCAGCAGCGTATATGCCCGTGGAGATACGCAGTATTTT.